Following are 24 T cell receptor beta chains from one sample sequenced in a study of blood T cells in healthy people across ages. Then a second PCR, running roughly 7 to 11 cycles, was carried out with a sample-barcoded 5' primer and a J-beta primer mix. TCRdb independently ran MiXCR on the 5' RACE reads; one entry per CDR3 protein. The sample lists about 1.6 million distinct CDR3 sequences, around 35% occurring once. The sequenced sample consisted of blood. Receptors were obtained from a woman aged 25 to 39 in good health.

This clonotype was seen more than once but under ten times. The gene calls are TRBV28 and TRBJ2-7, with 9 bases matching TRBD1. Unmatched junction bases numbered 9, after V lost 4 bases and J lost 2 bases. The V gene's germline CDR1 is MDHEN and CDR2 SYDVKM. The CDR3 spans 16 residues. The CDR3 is CASSSWTGVATYEQYF. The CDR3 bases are TGTGCCAGCAGTTCCTGGACAGGGGTTGCGACCTACGAGCAGTACTTC.

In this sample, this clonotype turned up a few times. This chain's CDR3 is CASSFRGRVAPDTQYF. CDR3 nucleotides: TGTGCCAGCAGCTTCCGGGGGCGGGTAGCACCAGATACGCAGTATTTT. This chain uses TRBV7-9 with TRBJ2-3; D may be TRBD1 or TRBD2 (6 bases each). This CDR3 has 16 amino acids. Looked up from germline, CDR1 is SEHNR and CDR2 is FQNEAQ (reference sequence). Trimming cost V 3 bases and J 4 bases, with 17 bases left between them.

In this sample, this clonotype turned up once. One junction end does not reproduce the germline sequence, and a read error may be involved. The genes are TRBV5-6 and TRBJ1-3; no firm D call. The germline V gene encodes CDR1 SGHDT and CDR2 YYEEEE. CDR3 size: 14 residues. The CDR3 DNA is TGTGCCAGCAGCTTTCAAGGGCCGGGAAACGCCATATATTTT. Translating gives CASSFQGPGNAIYF. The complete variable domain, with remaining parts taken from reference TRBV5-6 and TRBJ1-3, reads DAGVTQSPTHLIKTRGQQVTLRCSPKSGHDTVSWYQQALGQGPQFIFQYYEEEERQRGNFPDRFSGHQFPNYSSELNVNALLLGDSALYLCASSFQGPGNAIYFGEGSWLTVV.

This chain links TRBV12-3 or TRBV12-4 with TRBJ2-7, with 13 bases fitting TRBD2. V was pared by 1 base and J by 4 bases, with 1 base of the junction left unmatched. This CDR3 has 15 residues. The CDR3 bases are TGTGCCAGCAGTTTAGAGGGACTAGCGGGGTACGAGCAGTACTTC. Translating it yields CASSLEGLAGYEQYF.

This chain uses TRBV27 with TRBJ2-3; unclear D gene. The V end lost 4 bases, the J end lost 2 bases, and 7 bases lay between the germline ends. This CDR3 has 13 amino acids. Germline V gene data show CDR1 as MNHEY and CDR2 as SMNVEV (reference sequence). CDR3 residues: CASSSADTDTQYF. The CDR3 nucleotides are TGTGCCAGCAGTTCGGCCGACACAGATACGCAGTATTTT.

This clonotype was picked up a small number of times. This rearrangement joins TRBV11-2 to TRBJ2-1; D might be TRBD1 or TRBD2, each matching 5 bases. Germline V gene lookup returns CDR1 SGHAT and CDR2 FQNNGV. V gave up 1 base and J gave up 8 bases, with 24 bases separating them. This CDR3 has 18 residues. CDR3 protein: CASSLAILWQGRFDEQFF. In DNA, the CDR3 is TGTGCCAGCAGCTTAGCTATCCTGTGGCAGGGACGTTTCGATGAGCAGTTCTTC.

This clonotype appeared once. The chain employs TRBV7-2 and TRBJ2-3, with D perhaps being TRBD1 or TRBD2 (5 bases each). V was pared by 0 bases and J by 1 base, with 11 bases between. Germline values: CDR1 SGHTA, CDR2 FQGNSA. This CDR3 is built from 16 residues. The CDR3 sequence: CASSLAGTCGTDTQYF. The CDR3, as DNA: TGTGCCAGCAGCTTAGCCGGGACCTGTGGCACAGATACGCAGTATTTT.

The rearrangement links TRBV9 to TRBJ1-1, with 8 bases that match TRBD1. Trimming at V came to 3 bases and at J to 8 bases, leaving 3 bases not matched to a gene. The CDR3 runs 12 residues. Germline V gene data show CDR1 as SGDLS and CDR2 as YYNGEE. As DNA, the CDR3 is TGTGCCAGCAGCGCCGACAGGGGCGAAGCTTTCTTT. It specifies CASSADRGEAFF.

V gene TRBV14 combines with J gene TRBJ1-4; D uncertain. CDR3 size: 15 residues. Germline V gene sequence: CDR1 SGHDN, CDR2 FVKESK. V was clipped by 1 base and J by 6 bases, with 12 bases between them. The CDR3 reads CASSQGPDLDEKLFF. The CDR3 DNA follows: TGTGCCAGCAGCCAAGGCCCCGACCTAGATGAAAAACTGTTTTTT.

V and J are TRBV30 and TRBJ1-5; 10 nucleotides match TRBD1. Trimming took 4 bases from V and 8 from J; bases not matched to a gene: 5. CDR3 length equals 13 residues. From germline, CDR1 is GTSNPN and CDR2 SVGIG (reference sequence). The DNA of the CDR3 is TGTGCCTGGAAGGGACAGGGGCCGGAGCCCCAGCATTTT. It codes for CAWKGQGPEPQHF.

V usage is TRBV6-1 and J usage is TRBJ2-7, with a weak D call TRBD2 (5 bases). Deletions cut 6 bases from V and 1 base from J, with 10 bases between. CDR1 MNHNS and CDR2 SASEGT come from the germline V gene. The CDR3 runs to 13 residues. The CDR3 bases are TGTGCCAGCAGGGAGGAAGGGTCCTACGAGCAGTACTTC. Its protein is CASREEGSYEQYF.

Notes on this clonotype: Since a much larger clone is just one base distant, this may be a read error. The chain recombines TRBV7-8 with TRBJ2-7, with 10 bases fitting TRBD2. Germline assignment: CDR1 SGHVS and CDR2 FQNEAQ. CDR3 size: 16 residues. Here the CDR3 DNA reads TGTGCCAGCAACTTAGTTGCTAGCGGGAGCTCCTACGAGCAGTACTTC. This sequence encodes CASNLVASGSSYEQYF.

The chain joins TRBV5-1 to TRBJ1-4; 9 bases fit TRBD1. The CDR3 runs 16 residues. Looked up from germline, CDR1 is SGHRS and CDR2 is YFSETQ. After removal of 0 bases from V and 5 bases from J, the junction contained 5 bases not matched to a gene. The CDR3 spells CASSLDTGTGNEKLFF. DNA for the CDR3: TGCGCCAGCAGCTTGGACACCGGGACAGGGAATGAAAAACTGTTTTTT.

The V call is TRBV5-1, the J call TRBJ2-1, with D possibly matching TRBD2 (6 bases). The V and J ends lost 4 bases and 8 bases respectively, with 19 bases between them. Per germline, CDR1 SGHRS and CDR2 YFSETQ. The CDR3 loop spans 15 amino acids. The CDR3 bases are TGCGCCAGCAGCCCAGGGACTCGCTCATGGGATGAGCAGTTCTTC. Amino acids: CASSPGTRSWDEQFF.

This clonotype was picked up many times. The CDR3 DNA reads TGTGCCTGGAGTGTGGACAACTATGGCTACACCTTC. Protein sequence: CAWSVDNYGYTF. The gene calls are TRBV30 and TRBJ1-2; D is uncertain. This CDR3 region has 12 residues. Germline assignment: CDR1 GTSNPN and CDR2 SVGIG (reference sequence). V lost 0 bases to trimming and J lost 2 bases, with 4 bases between them.

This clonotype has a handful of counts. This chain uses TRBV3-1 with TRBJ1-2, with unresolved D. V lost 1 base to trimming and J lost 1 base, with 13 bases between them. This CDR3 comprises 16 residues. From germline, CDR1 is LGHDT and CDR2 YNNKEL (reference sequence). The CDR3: CASSQGKGTVNYGYTF. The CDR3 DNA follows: TGTGCCAGCAGCCAAGGCAAGGGTACCGTTAACTATGGCTACACCTTC. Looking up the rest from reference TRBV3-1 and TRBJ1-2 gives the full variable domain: DTAVSQTPKYLVTQMGNDKSIKCEQNLGHDTMYWYKQDSKKFLKIMFSYNNKELIINETVPNRFSPKSPDKAHLNLHINSLELGDSAVYFCASSQGKGTVNYGYTFGSGTRLTVV.

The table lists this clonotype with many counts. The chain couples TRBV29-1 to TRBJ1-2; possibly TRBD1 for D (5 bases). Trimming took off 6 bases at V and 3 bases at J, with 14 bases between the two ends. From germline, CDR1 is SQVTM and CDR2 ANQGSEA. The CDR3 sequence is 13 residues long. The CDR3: CSVLPGRDYGYTF. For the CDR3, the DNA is TGCAGCGTACTGCCGGGACGGGACTATGGCTACACCTTC.

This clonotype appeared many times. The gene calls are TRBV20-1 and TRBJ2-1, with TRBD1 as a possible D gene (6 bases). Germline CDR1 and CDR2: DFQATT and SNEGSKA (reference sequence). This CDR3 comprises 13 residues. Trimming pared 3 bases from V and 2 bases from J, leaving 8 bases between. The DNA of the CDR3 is TGCAGTGCTAGCAGGGGTCCCTACAATGAGCAGTTCTTC. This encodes CSASRGPYNEQFF.

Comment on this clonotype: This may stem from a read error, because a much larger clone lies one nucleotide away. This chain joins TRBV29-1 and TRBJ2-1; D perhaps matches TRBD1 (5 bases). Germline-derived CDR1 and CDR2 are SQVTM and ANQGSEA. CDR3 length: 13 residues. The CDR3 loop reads CSVPSQGYNGQFF. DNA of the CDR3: TGCAGCGTCCCTTCCCAGGGCTACAATGGGCAGTTCTTC.

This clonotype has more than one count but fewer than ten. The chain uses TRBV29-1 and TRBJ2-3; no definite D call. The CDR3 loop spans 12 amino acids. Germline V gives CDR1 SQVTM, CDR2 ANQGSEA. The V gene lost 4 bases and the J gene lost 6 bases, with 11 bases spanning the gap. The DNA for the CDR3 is TGCAGCGTTGCCAAGGGTATCGATACGCAGTATTTT. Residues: CSVAKGIDTQYF.

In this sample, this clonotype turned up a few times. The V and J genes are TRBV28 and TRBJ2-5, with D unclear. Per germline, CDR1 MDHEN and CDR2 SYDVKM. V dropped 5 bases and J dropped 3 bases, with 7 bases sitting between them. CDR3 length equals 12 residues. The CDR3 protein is CASSTVKETQYF. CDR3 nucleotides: TGTGCCAGCAGTACGGTTAAAGAGACCCAGTACTTC. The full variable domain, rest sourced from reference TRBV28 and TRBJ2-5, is DVKVTQSSRYLVKRTGEKVFLECVQDMDHENMFWYRQDPGLGLRLIYFSYDVKMKEKGDIPEGYSVSREKKERFSLILESASTNQTSMYLCASSTVKETQYFGPGTRLLVL.

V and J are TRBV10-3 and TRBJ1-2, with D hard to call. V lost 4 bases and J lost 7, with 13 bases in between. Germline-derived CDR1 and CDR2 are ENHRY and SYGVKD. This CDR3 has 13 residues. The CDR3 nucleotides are TGTGCCATCAGTGGCTCAACAGAGGGTGGCTACACCTTC. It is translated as CAISGSTEGGYTF.

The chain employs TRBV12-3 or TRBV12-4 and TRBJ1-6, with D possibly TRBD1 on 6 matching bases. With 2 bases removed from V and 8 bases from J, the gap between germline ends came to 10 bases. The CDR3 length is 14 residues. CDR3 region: CASSLMKGDSPLHF. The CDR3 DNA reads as TGTGCCAGCAGTTTAATGAAGGGGGATTCACCCCTCCACTTT.

The CDR3 bases are TGTGCCAGCAGCTTCTCCGGGGAGAACTATGGCTACACCTTC. Its protein is CASSFSGENYGYTF. The chain recombines TRBV7-9 with TRBJ1-2; D unresolved. Trimming cost V 3 bases and J 2 bases, with 10 bases left between them. The CDR3 has 14 amino acids. The germline V gene has CDR1 SEHNR and CDR2 FQNEAQ (reference sequence).